Following are 5 T cell receptor beta chains from one sample sequenced in a study of control samples from healthy donors and cancer patients. Profiling relied on immunoSEQ multiplex PCR, and the TCRdb table lists in-frame clones only, not all of them. The sample comprises about 140,000 clones, more than 85% of which are singletons, and 3.2% rests with the top ten. Material: blood. The receptor set was obtained from a man younger than 45 in good health.

The chain combines TRBV5-4 with TRBJ2-3; 7 bases agree with TRBD2. Per germline, CDR1 SGHNT and CDR2 YYREEE (reference sequence). The J segment lost 1 base and the V segment lost 5 bases, leaving 7 bases of the junction unmatched. The CDR3 is 15 amino acids. The CDR3 DNA sequence: TGTGCCAGCAGAACCGGGACTACCGGCACAGATACGCAGTATTTT. It codes for CASRTGTTGTDTQYF.

V is TRBV27 and J is TRBJ1-6; D not resolved. Germline-derived CDR1 and CDR2 are MNHEY and SMNVEV (reference sequence). CDR3 size: 12 residues. Trimming left V 3 bases short and J 8 bases short, with 5 bases between. The CDR3 nucleotides read TGTGCCAGCAGTTTTGGGGATTCACCCCTCCACTTT. This codes for CASSFGDSPLHF.

The chain carries TRBV2 and TRBJ2-2, with 7 bases aligning to TRBD2. This CDR3 spans 15 amino acids. Germline CDR1 and CDR2: SNHLY and FYNNEI. Germline trimming cut 6 bases from V and 0 bases from J; bases unmatched to any gene: 4. The CDR3, as DNA: TGTGCCAGCAGGTCGGGGAGGGCGAACACCGGGGAGCTGTTTTTT. It yields the protein CASRSGRANTGELFF.

This clone was seen only a few times. The rearrangement links TRBV28 to TRBJ2-7; D tentatively fits TRBD1 or TRBD2 (5 bases each). The germline V gene encodes CDR1 MDHEN and CDR2 SYDVKM. The CDR3 sequence is 17 residues long. Deletions cut 5 bases from V and 6 bases from J, with 26 bases between. The CDR3 loop is CASSTDLKNTGAREQYF. The CDR3 region has the DNA TGTGCCAGCAGTACCGATCTGAAAAATACCGGGGCCCGCGAGCAGTACTTC.

This clone has just one count. This chain uses TRBV7-2 with TRBJ2-3; no clear D. This CDR3 region has 16 residues. V lost 0 bases, J lost 4 bases, and 14 bases lay in between. The germline CDR1 and CDR2 sequences are SGHTA and FQGNSA. As DNA, the CDR3 is TGTGCCAGCAGCTTAGCGAATGGTGGGGTGCCAGATACGCAGTATTTT. Its translation is CASSLANGGVPDTQYF.